The 22 T cell receptor beta chains presented below share a single source sample, sequenced in a study of blood T cell repertoires in COVID-19. The data were produced by immunoSEQ multiplex PCR, yet TCRdb's version contains in-frame clones alone and is incomplete. The sample lists 130,000 to 150,000 clones, around 82% occurring once. Sequenced sample: peripheral blood. The receptors stem from a human donor with acute or convalescent COVID-19. The donor label of this sample is uncertain.

The gene calls are TRBV11-2 and TRBJ1-2; 7 bases line up with TRBD1. V was clipped by 2 bases and J by 4 bases; unmatched bases: 19. Per the germline V gene, CDR1 is SGHAT and CDR2 is FQNNGV. The CDR3 extends over 19 amino acids. For the CDR3, the DNA is TGTGCCAGCAGCTTAAGGCCCCCCCGACAGGGATCGACCCTCTATGGCTACACCTTC. Amino acids: CASSLRPPRQGSTLYGYTF.

J is TRBJ1-1 and V is TRBV11-2; unclear D gene. V lost 3 bases, J lost 3 bases, and 11 bases lay in between. The CDR3 is made up of 14 amino acids. Germline CDR1 and CDR2: SGHAT and FQNNGV. The CDR3 here is CASSFRGGDTEAFF. CDR3 nucleotides: TGTGCCAGCAGCTTTAGAGGAGGCGACACTGAAGCTTTCTTT.

This clone was observed a single time. At one end the junction does not follow the germline gene, possibly because of a read error. This chain joins TRBV11-2 and TRBJ1-6; 9 bases line up with TRBD1. The CDR3 totals 13 residues. Per the germline V gene, CDR1 is SGHAT and CDR2 is FQNNGV. Written as DNA, the CDR3 is TGTGCCAGCAGCTTAGGAACAGGGGGCAATAAGGCCTTT. Its protein is CASSLGTGGNKAF. The full variable domain, its missing parts supplied by reference TRBV11-2 and TRBJ1-6, is EAGVAQSPRYKIIEKRQSVAFWCNPISGHATLYWYQQILGQGPKLLIQFQNNGVVDDSQLPKDRFSAERLKGVDSTLKIQPAKLEDSAVYLCASSLGTGGNKAFGNGTRLTVT.

This clone was observed once. The gene calls are TRBV7-2 and TRBJ1-2; D remains unclear. The CDR3 sequence is 13 residues long. Germline CDR1 SGHTA, CDR2 FQGNSA. Trimming left V 5 bases short and J 8 bases short, with 15 bases between. CDR3 amino acids: CASSTSKERGYTF. The CDR3 coding sequence is TGTGCCAGCAGCACCTCGAAGGAGCGAGGCTACACCTTC.

The V call is TRBV30, the J call TRBJ1-2, with D perhaps TRBD1 (6 bases). The CDR3 consists of 17 residues. Trimming took off 2 bases at V and 7 bases at J, with 26 bases between the two ends. Germline values: CDR1 GTSNPN, CDR2 SVGIG (reference sequence). CDR3 bases: TGTGCCTGGAGTAGCCTTTTCCTCGGGGGGCGCGTACGTGGCTACACCTTC. Protein product: CAWSSLFLGGRVRGYTF.

The rearrangement uses TRBV18 and TRBJ1-5; weak D call: TRBD1 (5 bases). In germline, CDR1 is KGHSH, CDR2 LQKENI. Trimming cost V 6 bases and J 0 bases, with 18 bases left between them. There are 17 residues in the CDR3. CDR3 DNA: TGTGCCAGCTCCGGGGGGTTTCCGTTTTATAGCAATCAGCCCCAGCATTTT. Its protein is CASSGGFPFYSNQPQHF.

This chain joins TRBV6-6 and TRBJ1-2; no clear D. The CDR3 loop spans 13 amino acids. Germline V gene lookup returns CDR1 MNHNY and CDR2 SVGAGI (reference sequence). With 7 bases removed from V and 2 bases from J, the gap between germline ends came to 11 bases. DNA of the CDR3: TGTGCCAGCACCCTCCCTAACAACTATGGCTACACCTTC. This encodes CASTLPNNYGYTF.

The chain carries TRBV5-1 and TRBJ1-3; maybe TRBD1 (5 bases). The V gene lost 2 bases and the J gene lost 4 bases, with 7 bases spanning the gap. The CDR3 spans 13 residues. Germline assignment: CDR1 SGHRS and CDR2 YFSETQ. CDR3 loop: CASSFGAGNTIYF. CDR3 DNA sequence: TGCGCCAGCAGCTTTGGGGCCGGAAACACCATATATTTT.

V and J are TRBV2 and TRBJ1-5; D perhaps matches TRBD1 (6 bases). The CDR3 spans 15 residues. Germline V gene sequence: CDR1 SNHLY, CDR2 FYNNEI. V shed 3 bases and J shed 0 bases, with 9 bases lying between them. The CDR3 loop is CASSDGTHSNQPQHF. CDR3 DNA: TGTGCCAGCAGTGATGGGACACATAGCAATCAGCCCCAGCATTTT.

The rearrangement links TRBV5-1 to TRBJ2-7; 7 nucleotides agree with TRBD1. This CDR3 has 15 residues. CDR1 and CDR2 from the germline V gene are SGHRS and YFSETQ. After removal of 0 bases from V and 5 bases from J, the junction contained 8 bases not matched to a gene. The CDR3 nucleotides read TGCGCCAGCAGCTTGGAGGGGGCGCTTCCGGACGAGCAGTACTTC. Translation: CASSLEGALPDEQYF.

The sample holds one count of this clone. The chain employs TRBV14 and TRBJ1-6; D call uncertain. Germline CDR1 SGHDN, CDR2 FVKESK. With 3 bases removed from V and 5 bases from J, the gap between germline ends came to 11 bases. The CDR3 consists of 15 residues. The CDR3 protein is CASSHGTRNNSPLHF. CDR3 sequence (DNA): TGTGCCAGCAGCCATGGAACTAGAAATAATTCACCCCTCCACTTT.

The V call is TRBV7-2, the J call TRBJ1-1; 10 positions match TRBD1. Trimming at V came to 4 bases and at J to 6 bases, leaving 5 bases not matched to a gene. The CDR3 has 14 residues. The germline V gene encodes CDR1 SGHTA and CDR2 FQGNSA. The CDR3 loop is CASSSGTGAPEAFF. As DNA, the CDR3 is TGTGCCAGCAGCTCCGGGACAGGGGCTCCTGAAGCTTTCTTT.

This clone was observed a handful of times. The V gene is TRBV4-2, the J gene TRBJ1-3; the D gene is possibly TRBD1 (6 bases). Looked up from germline, CDR1 is LGHNA and CDR2 is YNFKEQ. The CDR3 contains 17 residues. The V gene lost 3 bases and the J gene lost 3 bases, with 18 bases spanning the gap. The CDR3 protein is CASSQRPLSGDGNTIYF. DNA for the CDR3: TGTGCCAGCAGCCAGCGACCCCTCTCAGGGGATGGAAACACCATATATTTT.

This clone was seen only once. This sample includes further DNA sequences coding for the same CDR3. V is TRBV6-1 and J is TRBJ1-2; D possibly corresponds to TRBD1 (5 bases). The CDR3 sequence is 13 residues long. Germline loops: CDR1 MNHNS, CDR2 SASEGT. V was pared by 2 bases and J by 4 bases, with 8 bases between. In DNA form, the CDR3 reads TGTGCCAGCAGTGAAAGGGGAACCTATGGCTACACCTTC. Its protein is CASSERGTYGYTF.

The chain combines TRBV5-4 with TRBJ1-2; TRBD1 is a possible D gene (6 bases). Germline CDR1 SGHNT, CDR2 YYREEE (reference sequence). V lost 4 bases and J 7 bases, leaving 17 bases between the germline ends. The CDR3 contains 14 residues. The CDR3 DNA reads TGTGCCAGCAGCCAACTCGGACAGATGGGTGGCTACACCTTC. As protein: CASSQLGQMGGYTF.

The V and J genes are TRBV6-2 or TRBV6-3 and TRBJ1-1, with a tentative D call TRBD1 (6 bases). Germline-derived CDR1 and CDR2 are MNHEY and SVGEGT. Trimming took 1 base from V and 4 from J, leaving 7 bases between them. This CDR3 comprises 13 residues. The CDR3, as DNA: TGTGCCAGCAGTTACTACAGGGTCACTGAAGCTTTCTTT. Protein: CASSYYRVTEAFF.

The CDR3 sequence is CASSQDNGNYYGYTF. The CDR3 DNA reads TGCGCCAGCAGCCAAGATAACGGGAATTACTATGGCTACACCTTC. This chain joins TRBV4-3 and TRBJ1-2, with unresolved D. V lost 0 bases and J 3 bases, leaving 11 bases between the germline ends. Germline V gene sequence: CDR1 LGHNA, CDR2 YSLEER. The CDR3 spans 15 residues.

The chain is built from TRBV7-6 and TRBJ1-2; D might be TRBD1 (6 bases). Trimming cost V 3 bases and J 2 bases, with 7 bases left between them. The CDR3 covers 13 residues. CDR1 SGHVS and CDR2 FNYEAQ come from the germline V gene. The CDR3 region has the DNA TGTGCCAGCAGCTTCACAGGGAACTATGGCTACACCTTC. Residues: CASSFTGNYGYTF.

Written as DNA, the CDR3 is TGTGCCAGCAGCCTGTCGTACGGGGTCGGGAACACTGAAGCTTTCTTT. It codes for CASSLSYGVGNTEAFF. The chain is built from TRBV5-8 and TRBJ1-1, with D unclear. The CDR3 is 16 amino acids. CDR1 is SGHTS, CDR2 YDEGEE, per germline. The germline V and J ends were trimmed by 4 bases and 1 base, with 17 bases remaining between them.

The rearrangement joins TRBV19 to TRBJ1-2; TRBD1 matches 10 bases. The V and J ends lost 6 bases and 7 bases, in that order; junction bases with no gene match: 14. The CDR3 runs to 16 residues. CDR1 is LNHDA, CDR2 SQIVND, per germline (reference sequence). CDR3 sequence reads: CASSQTGGLYTSGYTF. Written as DNA, the CDR3 is TGTGCCAGTAGCCAGACAGGGGGCCTTTATACCTCTGGCTACACCTTC.

V and J are TRBV4-1 and TRBJ1-1; D remains ambiguous. The V gene lost 3 bases and the J gene lost 4 bases, with 6 bases spanning the gap. The CDR3 is 12 amino acids. Germline CDR1 and CDR2: MGHRA and YSYEKL. The CDR3 bases are TGCGCCAGCAGCCAGCTCGGCACTGAAGCTTTCTTT. Translation gives CASSQLGTEAFF.

V gene TRBV7-2 combines with J gene TRBJ1-2; 8 nucleotides match TRBD1. This CDR3 has 15 residues. Trimming took 2 bases from V and 4 from J; bases not matched to a gene: 6. Germline assignment: CDR1 SGHTA and CDR2 FQGNSA. CDR3 DNA sequence: TGTGCCAGCAGCTTAAACGCAGGGGGCTCCTATGGCTACACCTTC. Amino acid sequence: CASSLNAGGSYGYTF. Combining the CDR3 with reference TRBV7-2 and TRBJ1-2 gives the whole variable domain GAGVSQSPSNKVTEKGKDVELRCDPISGHTALYWYRQSLGQGLEFLIYFQGNSAPDKSGLPSDRFSAERTGGSVSTLTIQRTQQEDSAVYLCASSLNAGGSYGYTFGSGTRLTVV.